This TCR beta chain originates from a study of PD-L1 blockade in urothelial cancer. Study in general: Median blood clonality was roughly 0.078, with more than 75,000 unique TCRs.

Time point meaning: pretreatment peripheral blood. Patients presented with locally advanced or metastatic urothelial carcinoma. Each patient supplied 1 to 8 pretreatment and on-treatment samples. Each PCR received spiked synthetic TCR analog templates. Only in-frame clones appear in the TCRdb table, and some are missing; sequencing was by immunoSEQ multiplex PCR. Here the sample spans 65,000 to 90,000 clones, roughly 84% being singletons. V was shortened by 2 bases and J by 3 bases, with 14 bases between the two germline ends. CDR3 length: 16 amino acids. Germline CDR1 LGHNA, CDR2 YNFKEQ. The input for sequencing was PBMCs, taken around atezolizumab (anti-PD-L1) treatment. The chain uses TRBV4-2 and TRBJ2-1; maybe TRBD2 (6 bases). The clonotype originates from a woman aged 70-85 years with urothelial cancer. CDR3 DNA: TGTGCCAGCAGCCAAAAATGGGGGGATGTCTACAATGAGCAGTTCTTC. It specifies CASSQKWGDVYNEQFF.